This TCR beta chain was sequenced for a study of blood T cell repertoires in COVID-19. Study as a whole: Some COVID-19 samples were acute and others convalescent; all came from the United States, Italy and Spain. T cells, B-cell-depleted T cells, or PBMCs provided the cDNA or gDNA that served as material.

Those enrolled in Seattle joined during active infection and were followed longitudinally afterward. Source study methods: For nucleated cells, counts were estimated from reference gene primer amplification. TCRdb keeps only in-frame clones here, not all; method: immunoSEQ multiplex PCR. For V, J and clone size, that table is used; D and trimming come from the DNA. The sample includes under 450,000 clones, approximately 90% of them seen just once. The germline V gene encodes CDR1 SGHVS and CDR2 FQNEAQ. The CDR3 totals 14 residues. V lost 5 bases and J lost 0; bases outside the gene matches: 3. This TCR was recovered from a woman between 40 and 55 years old with COVID-19, enrolled during active disease. J is TRBJ1-1 and V is TRBV7-8, with 7 nucleotides matching TRBD1. The sequenced sample was peripheral blood. CDR3 sequence reads: CASSPDRVNTEAFF. In DNA, the CDR3 is TGTGCCAGCAGCCCAGACAGGGTGAACACTGAAGCTTTCTTT.